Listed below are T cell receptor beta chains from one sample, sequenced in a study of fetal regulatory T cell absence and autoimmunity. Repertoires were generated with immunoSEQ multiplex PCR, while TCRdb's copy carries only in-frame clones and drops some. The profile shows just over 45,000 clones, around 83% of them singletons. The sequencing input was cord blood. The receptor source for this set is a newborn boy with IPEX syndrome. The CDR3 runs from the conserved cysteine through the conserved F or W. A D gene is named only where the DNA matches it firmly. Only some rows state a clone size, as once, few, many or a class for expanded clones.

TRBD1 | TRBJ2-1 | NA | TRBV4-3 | CASSQDGTGGNEQFF | TGCGCCAGCAGCCAAGATGGGACAGGGGGCAATGAGCAGTTCTTC
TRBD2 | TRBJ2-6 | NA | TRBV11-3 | CASSSWTSGGAKGANVLTF | TGTGCCAGCAGCTCCTGGACTAGCGGGGGGGCCAAGGGGGCCAACGTCCTGACTTTC
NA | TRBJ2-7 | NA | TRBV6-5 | CASRRKALAYYEQYF | TGTGCCAGCAGGCGAAAGGCCCTAGCCTACTACGAGCAGTACTTC
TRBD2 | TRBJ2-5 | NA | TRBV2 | CASSEEASGSLQETQYF | TGTGCCAGCAGTGAAGAGGCTAGCGGGAGCTTACAAGAGACCCAGTACTTC
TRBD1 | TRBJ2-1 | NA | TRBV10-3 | CAITGQGGNEQFF | TGTGCCATCACCGGACAGGGAGGCAATGAGCAGTTCTTC
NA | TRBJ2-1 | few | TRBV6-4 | CASSDIPRWPQFF | TGTGCCAGCAGTGACATCCCCCGATGGCCACAGTTCTTC
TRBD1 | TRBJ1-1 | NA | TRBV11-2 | CASSFIWGNRGGTEAFF | TGTGCCAGCAGCTTCATATGGGGAAACAGGGGAGGCACTGAAGCTTTCTTT
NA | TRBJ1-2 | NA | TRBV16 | CASSQGAGYTF | TGTGCCAGCAGCCAGGGGGCTGGCTACACCTTC
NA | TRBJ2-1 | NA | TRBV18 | CASSPARGAYNEQFF | TGTGCCAGCTCACCAGCCAGGGGCGCCTACAATGAGCAGTTCTTC
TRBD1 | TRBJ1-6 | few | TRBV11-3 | CASSSLTGNNSPLHF | TGTGCCAGCAGCTCCCTGACAGGGAATAATTCACCCCTCCACTTT
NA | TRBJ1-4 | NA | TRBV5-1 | CASSFGDLGGEKLFF | TGCGCCAGCAGCTTTGGGGACCTAGGGGGTGAAAAACTGTTTTTT
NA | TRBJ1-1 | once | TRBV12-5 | CASGLVGLTREAFF | TGTGCTAGTGGTTTGGTAGGCCTTACTCGGGAAGCTTTCTTT
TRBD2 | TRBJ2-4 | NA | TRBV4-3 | CASSQLAGPKNIQYF | TGCGCCAGCAGCCAACTAGCGGGCCCCAAAAACATTCAGTACTTC
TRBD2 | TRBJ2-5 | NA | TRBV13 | CASSLADSGGPQETQYF | TGTGCCAGCAGCTTAGCCGATAGCGGGGGGCCGCAAGAGACCCAGTACTTC
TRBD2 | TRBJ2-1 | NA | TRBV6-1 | CASSGLAGAYNEQFF | TGTGCCAGCAGTGGACTAGCGGGAGCCTACAATGAGCAGTTCTTC